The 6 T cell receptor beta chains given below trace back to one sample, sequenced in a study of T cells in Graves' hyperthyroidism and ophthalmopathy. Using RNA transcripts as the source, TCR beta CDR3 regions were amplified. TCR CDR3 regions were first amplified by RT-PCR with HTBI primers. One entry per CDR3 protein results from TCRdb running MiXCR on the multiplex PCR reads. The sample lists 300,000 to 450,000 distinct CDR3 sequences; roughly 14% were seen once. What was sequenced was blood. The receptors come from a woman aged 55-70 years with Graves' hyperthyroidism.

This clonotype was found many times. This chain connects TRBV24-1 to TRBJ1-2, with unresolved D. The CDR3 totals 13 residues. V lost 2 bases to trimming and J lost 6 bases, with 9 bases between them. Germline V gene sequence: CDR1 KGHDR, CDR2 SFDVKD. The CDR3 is CATSDWQEDGYTF. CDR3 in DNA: TGTGCCACCAGTGATTGGCAGGAGGATGGCTACACCTTC.

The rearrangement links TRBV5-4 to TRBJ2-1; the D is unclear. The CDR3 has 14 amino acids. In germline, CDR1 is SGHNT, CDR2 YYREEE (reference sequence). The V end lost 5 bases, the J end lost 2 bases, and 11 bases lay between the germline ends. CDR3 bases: TGTGCCAGCAGTAAAGGTGGTACCTACAATGAGCAGTTCTTC. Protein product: CASSKGGTYNEQFF.

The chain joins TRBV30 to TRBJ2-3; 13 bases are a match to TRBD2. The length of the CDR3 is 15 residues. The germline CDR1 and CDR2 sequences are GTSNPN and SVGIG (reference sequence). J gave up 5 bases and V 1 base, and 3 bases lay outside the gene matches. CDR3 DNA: TGTGCCTGGAGTGCGGGACTAGCGGGACGAGATACGCAGTATTTT. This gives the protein CAWSAGLAGRDTQYF.

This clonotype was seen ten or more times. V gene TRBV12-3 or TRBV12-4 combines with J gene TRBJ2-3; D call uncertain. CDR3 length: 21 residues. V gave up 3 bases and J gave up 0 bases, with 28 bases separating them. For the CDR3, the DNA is TGTGCCAGCAGTTTCTGGGTTGTGGGATCACGCTATACCATTAGCACAGATACGCAGTATTTT. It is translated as CASSFWVVGSRYTISTDTQYF.

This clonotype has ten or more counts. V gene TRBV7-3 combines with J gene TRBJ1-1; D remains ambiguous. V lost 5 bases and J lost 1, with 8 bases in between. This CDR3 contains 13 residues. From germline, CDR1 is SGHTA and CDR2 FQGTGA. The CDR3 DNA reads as TGTGCCAGCAGCCGGGGAAGGAACACTGAAGCTTTCTTT. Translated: CASSRGRNTEAFF.

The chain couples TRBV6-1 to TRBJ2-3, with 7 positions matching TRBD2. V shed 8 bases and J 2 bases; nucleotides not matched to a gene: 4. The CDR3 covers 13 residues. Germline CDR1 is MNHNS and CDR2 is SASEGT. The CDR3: CASLRENTDTQYF. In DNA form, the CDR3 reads TGTGCCAGCCTGCGGGAGAACACAGATACGCAGTATTTT.